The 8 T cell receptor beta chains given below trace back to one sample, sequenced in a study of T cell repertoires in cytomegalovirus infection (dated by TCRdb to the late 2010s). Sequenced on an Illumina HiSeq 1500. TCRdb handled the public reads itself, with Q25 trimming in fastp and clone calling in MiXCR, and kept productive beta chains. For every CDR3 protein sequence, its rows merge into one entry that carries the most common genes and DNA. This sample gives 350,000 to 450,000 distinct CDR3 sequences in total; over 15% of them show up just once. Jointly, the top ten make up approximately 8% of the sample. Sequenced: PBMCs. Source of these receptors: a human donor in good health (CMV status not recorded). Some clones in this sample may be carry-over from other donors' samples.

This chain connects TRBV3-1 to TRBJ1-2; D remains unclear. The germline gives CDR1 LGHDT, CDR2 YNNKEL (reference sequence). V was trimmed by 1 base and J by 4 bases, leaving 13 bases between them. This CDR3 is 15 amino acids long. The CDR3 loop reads CASSQGTVEAYGYTF. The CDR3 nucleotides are TGTGCCAGCAGCCAAGGGACCGTCGAAGCCTATGGCTACACCTTC.

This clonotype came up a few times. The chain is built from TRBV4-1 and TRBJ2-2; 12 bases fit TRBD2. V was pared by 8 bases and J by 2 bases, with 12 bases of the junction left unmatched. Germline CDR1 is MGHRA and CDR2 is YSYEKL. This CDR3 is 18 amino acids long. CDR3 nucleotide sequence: TGCGCCAGCGCTGGGCTAGCGGGGGGGCGAAAAAACACCGGGGAGCTGTTTTTT. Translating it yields CASAGLAGGRKNTGELFF.

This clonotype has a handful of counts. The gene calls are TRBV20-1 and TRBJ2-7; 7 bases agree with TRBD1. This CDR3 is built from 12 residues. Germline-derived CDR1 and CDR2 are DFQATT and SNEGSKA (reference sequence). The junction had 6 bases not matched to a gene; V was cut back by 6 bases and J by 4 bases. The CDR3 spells CSAKTRGYEQYF. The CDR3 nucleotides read TGCAGTGCAAAGACCAGGGGGTACGAGCAGTACTTC.

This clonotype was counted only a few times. CDR3 residues: CSAGQGSTEAFF. DNA for the CDR3: TGCAGTGCTGGACAGGGTAGTACTGAAGCTTTCTTT. This chain joins TRBV20-1 and TRBJ1-1, with 8 bases lining up with TRBD1. The J segment lost 5 bases and the V segment lost 5 bases, leaving 4 bases of the junction unmatched. Germline-derived CDR1 and CDR2 are DFQATT and SNEGSKA (reference sequence). This CDR3 is built from 12 residues.

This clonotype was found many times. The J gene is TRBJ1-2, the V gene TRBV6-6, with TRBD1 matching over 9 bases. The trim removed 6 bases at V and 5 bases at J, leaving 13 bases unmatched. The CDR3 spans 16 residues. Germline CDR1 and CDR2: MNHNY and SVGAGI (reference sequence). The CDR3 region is CASRTMVAGTGYGYTF. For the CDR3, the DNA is TGTGCCAGCAGAACAATGGTTGCCGGGACAGGGTATGGCTACACCTTC.

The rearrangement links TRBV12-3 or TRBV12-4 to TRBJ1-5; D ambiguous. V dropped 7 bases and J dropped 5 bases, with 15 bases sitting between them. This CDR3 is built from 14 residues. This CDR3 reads CASNSMGSDQPQHF. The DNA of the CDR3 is TGTGCCAGCAACTCAATGGGGAGTGATCAGCCCCAGCATTTT.

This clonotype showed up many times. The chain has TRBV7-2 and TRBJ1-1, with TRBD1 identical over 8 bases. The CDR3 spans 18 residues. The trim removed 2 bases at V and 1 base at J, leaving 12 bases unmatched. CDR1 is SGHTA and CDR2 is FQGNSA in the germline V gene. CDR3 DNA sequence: TGTGCCAGCAGCTTAAGGTCACCCCGGACAGGGACGAACACTGAAGCTTTCTTT. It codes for CASSLRSPRTGTNTEAFF.

The CDR3 protein is CASKRAIYNEQFF. In DNA, the CDR3 is TGTGCCAGCAAGCGGGCCATCTACAATGAGCAGTTCTTC. The gene calls are TRBV2 and TRBJ2-1; D possibly corresponds to TRBD2 (6 bases). Trimming shortened V by 7 bases and J by 3 bases, and 10 bases separated the two germline ends. The CDR3 runs to 13 residues. CDR1 is SNHLY and CDR2 is FYNNEI in the germline V gene.